This section outlines one TCR beta chain sequence together with its context. This specimen belongs to a study of blood T cell repertoires in COVID-19. Germline trimming cut 1 base from V and 3 bases from J; bases unmatched to any gene: 4. This CDR3 spans 15 amino acids. Germline assignment: CDR1 SGHTA and CDR2 FQGNSA. Clones were read by immunoSEQ multiplex PCR, and TCRdb kept only the in-frame ones, dropping some. Here the sample spans under 350,000 clones, 86% being singletons. Sequencing input: PBMCs or T cells enriched from blood (not recorded which). This chain joins TRBV7-2 and TRBJ2-3, with TRBD2 matching over 7 bases. The sequence was obtained from a woman aged 18 to 35 who had recovered from COVID-19. Written as DNA, the CDR3 is TGTGCCAGCAGCTTAGATCCAGCGGGAACAGATACGCAGTATTTT. Translated: CASSLDPAGTDTQYF.